A selection of T cell receptor beta chains follows, all from one sample in a study of metastatic and nonmetastatic thyroid tumors. TCRdb re-clonotyped the PCR reads via MiXCR. The sample lists more than 25,000 clones, roughly 7.1% occurring once. The sequenced sample was blood. The receptors originated from a female donor with papillary thyroid cancer or a benign thyroid nodule (not recorded which). Some clones in this sample may be carry-over from other donors' samples. The CDR3 runs from the conserved cysteine through the conserved F or W. Each record gives: J gene, V gene, D gene, clone size, CDR3 protein, CDR3 DNA. A D gene is named only where the DNA matches it firmly. Only some rows state a clone size, as once, few, many or a class for expanded clones.

j_call: TRBJ2-7
v_call: TRBV11-3
d_call: .
clone_size: many
cdr3_aa: CASSLDPRNEQYF
cdr3_nt: TGTGCCAGCAGCTTAGATCCGAGGAACGAGCAGTACTTC

j_call: TRBJ2-1
v_call: TRBV5-1
d_call: TRBD2
clone_size: many
cdr3_aa: CASSLLAGRLVF
cdr3_nt: TGCGCCAGCAGCTTACTAGCGGGGCGCCTGGTCTTC

j_call: TRBJ1-1
v_call: TRBV18
d_call: .
clone_size: many
cdr3_aa: CASSPPGARNTEAFF
cdr3_nt: TGTGCCAGCTCACCACCCGGCGCACGGAACACTGAAGCTTTCTTT

j_call: TRBJ2-6
v_call: TRBV12-3/TRBV12-4
d_call: .
clone_size: many
cdr3_aa: CASRLTGTGANVLTF
cdr3_nt: TGTGCCAGCAGACTTACAGGCACTGGGGCCAACGTCCTGACTTTC

j_call: TRBJ2-6
v_call: TRBV20-1
d_call: .
clone_size: many
cdr3_aa: CSAAHSGANVLTF
cdr3_nt: TGCAGTGCTGCCCACTCTGGGGCCAACGTCCTGACTTTC

j_call: TRBJ1-1
v_call: TRBV25-1
d_call: .
clone_size: many
cdr3_aa: CAYRYGVSEAFF
cdr3_nt: TGTGCCTACCGCTATGGTGTTAGTGAAGCTTTCTTT

j_call: TRBJ2-3
v_call: TRBV9
d_call: TRBD1
clone_size: many
cdr3_aa: CASSPQGQGSTQYF
cdr3_nt: TGTGCCAGCAGCCCCCAAGGACAGGGGAGTACGCAGTATTTT

j_call: TRBJ1-5
v_call: TRBV15
d_call: .
clone_size: many
cdr3_aa: CATSRDLPRGNQPQHF
cdr3_nt: TGTGCCACCAGCAGAGACCTCCCAAGGGGCAATCAGCCCCAGCATTTT

j_call: TRBJ1-3
v_call: TRBV7-9
d_call: .
clone_size: many
cdr3_aa: CASSLVEGPGNTIYF
cdr3_nt: TGTGCCAGCAGCTTAGTAGAGGGTCCTGGAAACACCATATATTTT

j_call: TRBJ1-4
v_call: TRBV6-4
d_call: .
clone_size: many
cdr3_aa: CASSEYRGEKLFF
cdr3_nt: TGTGCCAGCAGTGAATACCGGGGTGAAAAACTGTTTTTT

j_call: TRBJ1-6
v_call: TRBV7-2
d_call: TRBD1
clone_size: many
cdr3_aa: CASSPRGGDSRSPLHF
cdr3_nt: TGTGCCAGCAGCCCCCGAGGGGGGGACAGTCGGTCACCCCTCCACTTT

j_call: TRBJ2-3
v_call: TRBV28
d_call: TRBD2
clone_size: many
cdr3_aa: CASSTPGLAGGVTDTQYF
cdr3_nt: TGTGCCAGCAGTACACCGGGACTAGCGGGAGGGGTCACAGATACGCAGTATTTT

j_call: TRBJ2-7
v_call: TRBV10-3
d_call: TRBD2
clone_size: .
cdr3_aa: CASASGAISYEQYF
cdr3_nt: TGTGCCTCCGCGAGCGGGGCCATCTCCTACGAGCAGTACTTC

j_call: TRBJ1-5
v_call: TRBV30
d_call: .
clone_size: many
cdr3_aa: CAWTTGMENQPQHF
cdr3_nt: TGTGCCTGGACTACGGGGATGGAGAATCAGCCCCAGCATTTT

j_call: TRBJ1-1
v_call: TRBV6-1
d_call: .
clone_size: few
cdr3_aa: CASTPYPKNTEAFF
cdr3_nt: TGTGCCAGCACCCCTTATCCCAAGAACACTGAAGCTTTCTTT

j_call: TRBJ2-7
v_call: TRBV18
d_call: .
clone_size: many
cdr3_aa: CASSVTGDDEQYF
cdr3_nt: TGTGCCAGCTCAGTGACCGGGGACGACGAGCAGTACTTC

j_call: TRBJ2-1
v_call: TRBV6-2/TRBV6-3
d_call: TRBD2
clone_size: many
cdr3_aa: CASRGTGRGANEQFF
cdr3_nt: TGTGCCAGCAGGGGAACGGGGCGGGGGGCCAATGAGCAGTTCTTC

j_call: TRBJ2-6
v_call: TRBV4-2
d_call: TRBD2
clone_size: many
cdr3_aa: CASSPTSERGAVSGANVLTF
cdr3_nt: TGTGCCAGCAGCCCGACAAGTGAGCGGGGGGCCGTCTCTGGGGCCAACGTCCTGACTTTC

j_call: TRBJ2-5
v_call: TRBV10-3
d_call: TRBD1
clone_size: many
cdr3_aa: CAISESTGTGEETQYF
cdr3_nt: TGTGCCATCAGTGAGTCGACAGGGACAGGGGAAGAGACCCAGTACTTC

j_call: TRBJ2-2
v_call: TRBV5-1
d_call: TRBD1
clone_size: many
cdr3_aa: CASSFQGADFPGELFF
cdr3_nt: TGCGCCAGCAGCTTTCAGGGGGCGGATTTCCCCGGGGAGCTGTTTTTT

j_call: TRBJ2-2
v_call: TRBV4-3
d_call: .
clone_size: .
cdr3_aa: CASSQGHTGELFF
cdr3_nt: TGCGCCAGCAGCCAAGGTCACACCGGGGAGCTGTTTTTT

j_call: TRBJ2-1
v_call: TRBV6-6
d_call: TRBD1
clone_size: many
cdr3_aa: CASRYSGQGAQVWFF
cdr3_nt: TGTGCCAGCAGATACTCCGGACAGGGGGCGCAGGTTTGGTTCTTC

j_call: TRBJ1-5
v_call: TRBV7-8
d_call: .
clone_size: many
cdr3_aa: CASSPRGMWPQHF
cdr3_nt: TGTGCCAGCAGCCCGAGGGGCATGTGGCCCCAGCATTTT

j_call: TRBJ1-1
v_call: TRBV6-1
d_call: .
clone_size: many
cdr3_aa: CASSLDPNTEAFF
cdr3_nt: TGTGCCAGCAGTTTAGACCCTAACACTGAAGCTTTCTTT

j_call: TRBJ1-2
v_call: TRBV20-1
d_call: TRBD1
clone_size: many
cdr3_aa: CSAGSGQGVYHTF
cdr3_nt: TGCAGTGCTGGCTCGGGACAGGGTGTTTATCACACCTTC

j_call: TRBJ2-1
v_call: TRBV5-1
d_call: .
clone_size: many
cdr3_aa: CASSLVWDLTYNEQFF
cdr3_nt: TGCGCCAGCAGCTTGGTTTGGGACCTGACCTACAATGAGCAGTTCTTC

j_call: TRBJ1-6
v_call: TRBV7-9
d_call: .
clone_size: many
cdr3_aa: CASSLVVGGSSPLHF
cdr3_nt: TGTGCCAGCAGCTTAGTCGTTGGGGGCTCTTCACCCCTCCACTTT

j_call: TRBJ2-3
v_call: TRBV4-1
d_call: .
clone_size: many
cdr3_aa: CATARAGGQGGTDTQYF
cdr3_nt: TGCGCCACGGCCCGGGCGGGGGGACAGGGCGGCACAGATACGCAGTATTTT

j_call: TRBJ2-1
v_call: TRBV5-1
d_call: TRBD2
clone_size: many
cdr3_aa: CASSLMASGRVEQFF
cdr3_nt: TGCGCCAGCAGCTTGATGGCTAGCGGGAGAGTGGAGCAGTTCTTC

j_call: TRBJ2-2
v_call: TRBV9
d_call: .
clone_size: many
cdr3_aa: CASSPGPTLITGELFF
cdr3_nt: TGTGCCAGCAGCCCCGGACCGACTCTAATCACCGGGGAGCTGTTTTTT